Below, one TCR beta chain is given with its context. Its target is not known. Unique molecular identifiers tagged the TCRbeta library. MiXCR, run by TCRdb on the PCR reads, gives a single entry per CDR3 protein. The table has about 540,000 distinct CDR3 sequences, about a quarter seen once. The data derive from a study of T-cell reconstitution after alpha-beta-depleted transplantation in children. Study conclusions and caveats: By about two months after transplant, alpha-beta T cells reportedly arose from several hundred graft clones that had expanded.

Unmatched junction bases numbered 9, after V lost 5 bases and J lost 5 bases. Germline CDR1 MNHEY, CDR2 SMNVEV (reference sequence). The length of the CDR3 is 15 residues. The V call is TRBV27, the J call TRBJ2-7, with 10 positions matching TRBD1. The source material was PBMCs, sampled before TCRalphabeta/CD19-depleted stem cell transplant. The receptor was isolated from a boy less than two years old with Wiskott-Aldrich syndrome, due to receive a stem cell transplant. CDR3 bases: TGTGCCAGCAGTCCAACCGGGACAGGGGTCAACGAGCAGTACTTC. It is translated as CASSPTGTGVNEQYF.